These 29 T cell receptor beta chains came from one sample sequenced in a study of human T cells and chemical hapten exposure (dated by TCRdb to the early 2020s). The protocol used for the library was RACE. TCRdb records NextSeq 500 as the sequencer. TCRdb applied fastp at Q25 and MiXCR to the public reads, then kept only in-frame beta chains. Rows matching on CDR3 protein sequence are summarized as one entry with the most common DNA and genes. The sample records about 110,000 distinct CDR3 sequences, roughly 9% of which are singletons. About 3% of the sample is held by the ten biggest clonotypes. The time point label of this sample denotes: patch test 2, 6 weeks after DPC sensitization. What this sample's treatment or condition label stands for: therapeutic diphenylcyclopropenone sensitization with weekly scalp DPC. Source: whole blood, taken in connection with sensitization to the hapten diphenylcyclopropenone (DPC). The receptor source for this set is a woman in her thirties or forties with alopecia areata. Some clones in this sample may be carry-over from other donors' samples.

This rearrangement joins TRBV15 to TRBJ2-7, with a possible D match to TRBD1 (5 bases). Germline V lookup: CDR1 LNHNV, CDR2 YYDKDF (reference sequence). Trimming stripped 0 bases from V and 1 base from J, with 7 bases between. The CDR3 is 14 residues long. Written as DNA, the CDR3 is TGTGCCACCAGCAGAGATTCAGGGTCCTACGAGCAGTACTTC. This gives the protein CATSRDSGSYEQYF.

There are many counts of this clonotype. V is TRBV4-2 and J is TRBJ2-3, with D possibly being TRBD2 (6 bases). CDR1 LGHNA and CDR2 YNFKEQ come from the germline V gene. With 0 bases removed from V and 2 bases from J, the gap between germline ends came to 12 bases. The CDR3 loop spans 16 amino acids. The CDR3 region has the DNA TGTGCCAGCAGCCAAGAAGGGCGGGGTTACACAGATACGCAGTATTTT. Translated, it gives CASSQEGRGYTDTQYF.

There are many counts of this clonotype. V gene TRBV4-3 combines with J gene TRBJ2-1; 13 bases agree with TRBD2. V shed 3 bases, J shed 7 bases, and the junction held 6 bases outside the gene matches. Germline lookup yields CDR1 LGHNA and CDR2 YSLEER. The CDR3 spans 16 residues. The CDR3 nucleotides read TGCGCCAGCAGCCACCAACTAGCGGGGGGGCAAAATGAGCAGTTCTTC. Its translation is CASSHQLAGGQNEQFF.

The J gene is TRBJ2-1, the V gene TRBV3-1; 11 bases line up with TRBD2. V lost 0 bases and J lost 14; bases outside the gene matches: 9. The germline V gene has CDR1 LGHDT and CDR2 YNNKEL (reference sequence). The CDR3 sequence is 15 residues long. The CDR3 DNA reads TGTGCCAGCAGCCAAGATGGTAGCGGGGGGGCCCTAAAGTTCTTC. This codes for CASSQDGSGGALKFF.

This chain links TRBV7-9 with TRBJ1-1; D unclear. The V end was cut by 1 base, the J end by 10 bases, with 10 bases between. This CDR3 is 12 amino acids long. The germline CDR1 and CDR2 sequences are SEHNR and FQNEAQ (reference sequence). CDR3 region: CASSLEGPGAFF. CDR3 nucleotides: TGTGCCAGCAGCTTAGAAGGCCCGGGAGCTTTCTTT.

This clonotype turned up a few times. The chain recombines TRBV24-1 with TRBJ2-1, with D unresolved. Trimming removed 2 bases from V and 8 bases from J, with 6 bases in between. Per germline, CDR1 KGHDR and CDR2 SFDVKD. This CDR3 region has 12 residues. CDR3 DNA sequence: TGTGCCACCAGTGATTCCAACGATGAGCAGTTCTTC. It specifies CATSDSNDEQFF.

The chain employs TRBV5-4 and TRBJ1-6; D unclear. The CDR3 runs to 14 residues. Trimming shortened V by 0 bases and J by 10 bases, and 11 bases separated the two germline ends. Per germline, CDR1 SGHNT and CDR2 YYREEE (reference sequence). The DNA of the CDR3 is TGTGCCAGCAGCTTGGGCCTGGATGGCTCACCCCTCCACTTT. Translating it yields CASSLGLDGSPLHF. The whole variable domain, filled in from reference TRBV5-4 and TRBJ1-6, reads ETGVTQSPTHLIKTRGQQVTLRCSSQSGHNTVSWYQQALGQGPQFIFQYYREEENGRGNFPPRFSGLQFPNYSSELNVNALELDDSALYLCASSLGLDGSPLHFGNGTRLTVT.

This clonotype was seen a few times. The CDR3 DNA reads TGTGCCAGCAGTTTAGGTGGCGGGGAAAGCACAGATACGCAGTATTTT. Protein sequence: CASSLGGGESTDTQYF. The chain links TRBV28 to TRBJ2-3; tentatively, D is TRBD2 (6 bases). The CDR3 extends over 16 amino acids. Germline loops: CDR1 MDHEN, CDR2 SYDVKM. V was trimmed by 2 bases and J by 0 bases, leaving 12 bases between them. Full variable domain (remainder filled in from reference TRBV28 and TRBJ2-3): DVKVTQSSRYLVKRTGEKVFLECVQDMDHENMFWYRQDPGLGLRLIYFSYDVKMKEKGDIPEGYSVSREKKERFSLILESASTNQTSMYLCASSLGGGESTDTQYFGPGTRLTVL.

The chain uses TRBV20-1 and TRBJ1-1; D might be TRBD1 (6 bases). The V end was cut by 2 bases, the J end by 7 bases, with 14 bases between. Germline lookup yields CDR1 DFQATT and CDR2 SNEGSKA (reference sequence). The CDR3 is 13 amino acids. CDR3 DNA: TGCAGTGCTAGATGGGGGGCGACGATTGAAGCTTTCTTT. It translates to CSARWGATIEAFF.

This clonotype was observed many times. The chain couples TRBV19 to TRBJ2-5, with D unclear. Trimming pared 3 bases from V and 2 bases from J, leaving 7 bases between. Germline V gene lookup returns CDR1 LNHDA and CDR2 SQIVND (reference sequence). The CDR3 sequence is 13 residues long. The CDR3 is CASSMMRQETQYF. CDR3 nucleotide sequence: TGTGCCAGTAGTATGATGCGGCAAGAGACCCAGTACTTC.

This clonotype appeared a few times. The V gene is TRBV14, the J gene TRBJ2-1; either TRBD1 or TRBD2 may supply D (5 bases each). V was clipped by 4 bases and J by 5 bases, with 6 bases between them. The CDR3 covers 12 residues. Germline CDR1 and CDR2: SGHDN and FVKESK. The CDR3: CASSPGHNEQFF. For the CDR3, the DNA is TGTGCCAGCAGCCCGGGACACAATGAGCAGTTCTTC.

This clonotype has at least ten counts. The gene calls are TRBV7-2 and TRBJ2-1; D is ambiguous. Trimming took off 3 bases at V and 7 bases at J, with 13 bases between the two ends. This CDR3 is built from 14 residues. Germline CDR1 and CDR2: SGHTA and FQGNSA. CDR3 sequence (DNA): TGTGCCAGCAGCTTCAACATACTACAAAATGAGCAGTTCTTC. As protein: CASSFNILQNEQFF.

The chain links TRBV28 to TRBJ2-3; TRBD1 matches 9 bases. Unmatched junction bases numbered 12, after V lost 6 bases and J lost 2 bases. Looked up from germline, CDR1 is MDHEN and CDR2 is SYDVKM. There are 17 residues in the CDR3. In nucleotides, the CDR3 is TGTGCCAGCAGACCATCCTCCGGGACAGGGCACACAGATACGCAGTATTTT. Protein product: CASRPSSGTGHTDTQYF.

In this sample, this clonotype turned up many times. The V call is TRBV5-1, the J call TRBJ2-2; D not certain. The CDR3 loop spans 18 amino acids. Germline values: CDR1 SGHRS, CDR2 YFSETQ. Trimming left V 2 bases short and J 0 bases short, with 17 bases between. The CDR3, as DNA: TGCGCCAGCAGCTTCCAACCTCTTAACTCGGCGAACACCGGGGAGCTGTTTTTT. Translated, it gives CASSFQPLNSANTGELFF. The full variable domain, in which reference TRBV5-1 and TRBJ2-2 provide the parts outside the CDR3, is KAGVTQTPRYLIKTRGQQVTLSCSPISGHRSVSWYQQTPGQGLQFLFEYFSETQRNKGNFPGRFSGRQFSNSRSEMNVSTLELGDSALYLCASSFQPLNSANTGELFFGEGSRLTVL.

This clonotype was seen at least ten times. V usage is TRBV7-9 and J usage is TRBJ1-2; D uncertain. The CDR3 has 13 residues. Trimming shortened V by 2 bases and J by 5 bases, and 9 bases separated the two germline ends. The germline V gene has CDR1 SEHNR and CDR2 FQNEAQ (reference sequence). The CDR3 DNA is TGTGCCAGCAGCTTAACAGAATTTTATGGCTACACCTTC. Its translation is CASSLTEFYGYTF.

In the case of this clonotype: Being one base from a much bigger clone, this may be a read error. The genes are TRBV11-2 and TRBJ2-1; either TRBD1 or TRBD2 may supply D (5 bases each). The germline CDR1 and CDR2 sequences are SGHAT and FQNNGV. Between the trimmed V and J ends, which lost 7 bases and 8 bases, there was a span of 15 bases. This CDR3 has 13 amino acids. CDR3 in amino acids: CASTGTMGDEQFF. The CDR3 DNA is TGTGCCAGCACCGGGACCATGGGTGATGAGCAGTTCTTC.

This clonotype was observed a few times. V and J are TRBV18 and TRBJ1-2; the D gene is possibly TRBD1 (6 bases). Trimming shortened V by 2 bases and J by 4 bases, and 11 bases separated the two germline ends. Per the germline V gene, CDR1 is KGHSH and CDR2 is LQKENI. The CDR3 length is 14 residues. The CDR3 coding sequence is TGTGCCAGCTCACCAGACGGGACATCCTATGGCTACACCTTC. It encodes CASSPDGTSYGYTF.

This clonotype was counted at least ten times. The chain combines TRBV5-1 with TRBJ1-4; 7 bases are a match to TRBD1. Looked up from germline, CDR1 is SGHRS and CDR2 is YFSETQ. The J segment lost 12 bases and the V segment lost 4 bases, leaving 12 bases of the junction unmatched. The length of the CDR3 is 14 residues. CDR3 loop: CASSPTGSLNELFF. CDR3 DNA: TGCGCCAGCAGCCCGACAGGGTCACTAAATGAACTGTTTTTT.

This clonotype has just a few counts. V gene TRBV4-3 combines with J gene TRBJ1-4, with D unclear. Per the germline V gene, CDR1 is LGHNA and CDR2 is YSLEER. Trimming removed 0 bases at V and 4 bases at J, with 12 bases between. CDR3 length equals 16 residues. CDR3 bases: TGCGCCAGCAGCCAAGAGGGGTCAGCCTATAATGAAAAACTGTTTTTT. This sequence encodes CASSQEGSAYNEKLFF.

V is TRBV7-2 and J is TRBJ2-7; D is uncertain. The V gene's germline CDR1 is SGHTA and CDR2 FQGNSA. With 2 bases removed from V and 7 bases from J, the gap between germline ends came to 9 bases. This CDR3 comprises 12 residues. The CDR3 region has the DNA TGTGCCAGCAGCTTAAGTGTGACGGAGCAGTACTTC. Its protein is CASSLSVTEQYF.

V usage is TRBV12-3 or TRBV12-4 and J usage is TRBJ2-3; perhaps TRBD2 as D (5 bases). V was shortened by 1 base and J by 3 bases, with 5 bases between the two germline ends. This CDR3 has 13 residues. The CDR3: CASSLGETDTQYF. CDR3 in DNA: TGTGCCAGCAGTTTAGGGGAGACAGATACGCAGTATTTT.

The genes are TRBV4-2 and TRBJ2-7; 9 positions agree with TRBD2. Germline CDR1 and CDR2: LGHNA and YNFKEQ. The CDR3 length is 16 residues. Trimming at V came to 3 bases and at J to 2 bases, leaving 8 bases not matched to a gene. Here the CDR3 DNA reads TGTGCCAGCAGCCAGGCCGGGACTAGCAATACCTACGAGCAGTACTTC. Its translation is CASSQAGTSNTYEQYF.

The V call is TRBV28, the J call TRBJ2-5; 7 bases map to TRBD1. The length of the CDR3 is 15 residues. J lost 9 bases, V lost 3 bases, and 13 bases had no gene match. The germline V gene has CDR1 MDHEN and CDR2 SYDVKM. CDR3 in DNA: TGTGCCAGCAGTTTCCCCACAGGGGTCAAGAGAGCCCAGTACTTC. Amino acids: CASSFPTGVKRAQYF.

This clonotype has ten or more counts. The CDR3 region is CASSPRTSGGAATDTQYF. CDR3 DNA sequence: TGTGCCAGCAGCCCTAGGACTAGCGGGGGGGCCGCCACAGATACGCAGTATTTT. The chain recombines TRBV7-2 with TRBJ2-3, with 15 bases fitting TRBD2. The junction had 8 bases not matched to a gene; V was cut back by 5 bases and J by 2 bases. CDR1 is SGHTA and CDR2 is FQGNSA in the germline V gene. CDR3 length: 18 residues.

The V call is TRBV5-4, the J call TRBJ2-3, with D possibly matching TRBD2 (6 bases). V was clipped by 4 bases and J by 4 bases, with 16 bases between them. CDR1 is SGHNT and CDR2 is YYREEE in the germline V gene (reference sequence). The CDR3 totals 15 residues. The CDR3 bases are TGTGCCAGCAGCCCTGGGGACCGGAGGGCAGATACGCAGTATTTT. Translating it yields CASSPGDRRADTQYF. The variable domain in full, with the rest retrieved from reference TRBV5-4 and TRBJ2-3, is ETGVTQSPTHLIKTRGQQVTLRCSSQSGHNTVSWYQQALGQGPQFIFQYYREEENGRGNFPPRFSGLQFPNYSSELNVNALELDDSALYLCASSPGDRRADTQYFGPGTRLTVL.

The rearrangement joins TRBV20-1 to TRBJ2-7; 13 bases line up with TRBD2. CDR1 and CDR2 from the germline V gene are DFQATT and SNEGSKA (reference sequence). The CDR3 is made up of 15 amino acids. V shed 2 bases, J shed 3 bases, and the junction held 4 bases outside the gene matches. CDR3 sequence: CSARHGLAGDYEQYF. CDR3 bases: TGCAGTGCTAGACATGGACTAGCGGGGGACTACGAGCAGTACTTC.

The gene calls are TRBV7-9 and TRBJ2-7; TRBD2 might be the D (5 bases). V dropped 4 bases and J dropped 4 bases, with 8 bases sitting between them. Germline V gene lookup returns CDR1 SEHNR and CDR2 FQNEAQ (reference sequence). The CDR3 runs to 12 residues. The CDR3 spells CASSSTGYEQYF. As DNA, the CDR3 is TGTGCCAGCAGCTCTACGGGGTACGAGCAGTACTTC. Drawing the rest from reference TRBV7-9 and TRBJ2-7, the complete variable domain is DTGVSQNPRHKITKRGQNVTFRCDPISEHNRLYWYRQTLGQGPEFLTYFQNEAQLEKSRLLSDRFSAERPKGSFSTLEIQRTEQGDSAMYLCASSSTGYEQYFGPGTRLTVT.

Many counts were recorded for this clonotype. CDR3 bases: TGTGCCAGCAGTACGCGCCCCGGGACAGGGGGGGGACAGCCCCAGCATTTT. Translated, it gives CASSTRPGTGGGQPQHF. The genes are TRBV12-3 or TRBV12-4 and TRBJ1-5; 11 nucleotides match TRBD1. The CDR3 consists of 17 residues. Trimming took 5 bases from V and 7 from J; bases not matched to a gene: 13.

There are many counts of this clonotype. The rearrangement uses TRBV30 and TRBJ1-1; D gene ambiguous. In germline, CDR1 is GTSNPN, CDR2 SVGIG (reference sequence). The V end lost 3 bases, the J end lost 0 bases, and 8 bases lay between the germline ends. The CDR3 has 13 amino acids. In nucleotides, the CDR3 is TGTGCCTGGAGCGTGGGGATGAACACTGAAGCTTTCTTT. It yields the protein CAWSVGMNTEAFF.